This TCR beta chain was identified during a study of beta chain features in type 1 diabetes (dated by TCRdb to the late 2010s). Background for the entire study: No differences in mean age, gender distribution, total cell number or subset yield were found between patients and healthy donors. Across all samples, some 99 million sorted cells were examined, and cell number per subset correlated strongly with RNA yield. The study compared TCRB repertoires of sorted circulating CD4+ T cell subsets between recently diagnosed type 1 diabetes patients and matched healthy donors. Whereas all 28 donors provided naive and central memory subsets, regulatory and stem cell-like memory subsets were isolated from just 8 patients and about 8 healthy donors.

This clone turned up a few times. Which antigen it targets is not known. Base qualities are not provided; no much larger clone lies one nucleotide away. The High Capacity cDNA Reverse Transcription Kit was used to reverse transcribe all of the isolated RNA, meaning that expressed TCRB transcripts were what got sequenced. Deep immunoSEQ sequencing was applied to naive, central memory and regulatory T cell samples, giving an average of approximately 3.8 million total reads per sample. Sorted cells were lysed in RLT buffer and RNA was extracted with DNase-treated RNeasy Micro or Mini kits, depending on cell number. To prevent cross-contamination, each cell subset was processed individually, whereas patient and healthy donor samples were processed jointly. TCRB sequences were amplified from cDNA with the immunoSEQ multiplex PCR, producing 87-bp fragments spanning the CDR3 region. The amplicons were sequenced using the Illumina HiSeq platform. On the study's bioinformatics: Synthetic template baselines were used to correct PCR bias computationally, reads within Hamming distance 2 were collapsed, and singletons that could not be merged were discarded. Reads were aligned against IMGT so that V, D and J genes, CDR3 length and insertions or deletions at six rearrangement sites could be assigned. Within each subset, clonotype counts were normalized to sorted cell number, and only after that were true diversity and Gini coefficients computed with the tcR R package. Repertoire sharing was quantified using the overlap coefficient calculated on TCRB nucleotide sequences. As a proxy for the pre-selection repertoire, out-of-frame TCRB sequences from naive cells were analyzed. The clones in this table, taken by TCRdb from immuneACCESS, are in-frame only. Not every clone is retained; where verified, under half of the shortfall comes from an unresolved V gene, and the cause of the rest is unknown. Clone size and the V and J calls come from that table; the DNA yielded D and trimming. This sample is represented by 350,000 or so clones; 15% to 20% of them were singletons. The biggest ten clones account for 0.044% of the sample.

Each donor gave one peripheral blood draw, averaging roughly 120 mL, which was collected into heparinised tubes. Using a panel that included CD45RO, CCR7, CD25, CD127, CD95 and CD27, naive, central memory, regulatory and stem cell-like memory CD4+ T cells were sorted on a BD FACSAria II. A purity above 95% was achieved for all sorted populations. Right away, PBMCs were isolated by Lymphoprep density gradient centrifugation and were stained directly, with no culture step. To minimize batch effects, samples were stained and sorted in pairs, one healthy donor with one patient per experiment. At the junction V is shortened by 6 bases and J by 8 bases, with 13 bases in between. Including cysteine and phenylalanine, the CDR3 has 13 amino acids. The only DNA kept is the CDR3, 39 bases in frame from the first base. For CDR1 and CDR2, the germline V gene lists ENHRY and SYGVKD. General conclusions and limits of the study: Because small numbers of individuals were included in the HLA sub-analyses, any influence of HLA type on TCRB rearrangement was left unresolved. Fewer insertions and more nucleotide deletions at VDJ recombination sites were observed in patients with type 1 diabetes, implying thymic rearrangement abnormalities. Shorter templates might have been favored by PCR, but patient and control samples were amplified and corrected together, so both groups would have been affected equally by any skew. Naive, central memory and regulatory TCRB repertoires appeared more similar among patients than among healthy donors. Because cDNA rather than genomic DNA was sequenced, highly expressing activated cells could have been over-represented, although no difference in activation and CD3 levels was found between groups. A moderate but significant shortening of TCRB CDR3 length was observed in type 1 diabetes patients in all four CD4+ subsets.

This clonotype originated in a woman younger than 35 in good health. The sequencing sample was made of naive CD4+ T cells from blood. The meaning of the sample's cell subset or site label: true naive CD4+ T cells. Here the chain combines TRBV10-3 and TRBJ1-4; the D gene cannot be named for sure. The encoded CDR3 is CAIRREDREKLFF. The nucleotide sequence reads as follows: TGTGCCATCAGACGAGAGGATCGGGAAAAACTGTTTTTT.